Below, 5 T cell receptor beta chains from the same sample are listed, as sequenced in a study of OX40 agonist ivuxolimab in advanced cancers. Produced via immunoSEQ multiplex PCR; TCRdb's table is partial and in-frame only. The sample holds under 85,000 clones, roughly 81% seen once. The sequencing here drew on CD4+ or CD8+ T cells sorted from blood, taken in a trial of the OX40 agonist ivuxolimab. The receptors stem from an adult with an advanced solid tumor such as melanoma, head and neck, liver or kidney cancer.

J is TRBJ1-2 and V is TRBV11-2; D uncertain. Germline CDR1 SGHAT, CDR2 FQNNGV. Trimming removed 5 bases at V and 4 bases at J, with 14 bases between. There are 14 residues in the CDR3. This CDR3 is CASSPSLTSYGYTF. CDR3 coding DNA: TGTGCCAGCAGCCCATCCTTGACCTCCTATGGCTACACCTTC.

J is TRBJ1-6 and V is TRBV7-2; D is possibly TRBD1 (5 bases). This CDR3 spans 15 amino acids. Per germline, CDR1 SGHTA and CDR2 FQGNSA. Trimming cost V 1 base and J 5 bases, with 9 bases left between them. CDR3 loop: CASSLGGPHNSPLHF. The CDR3 region has the DNA TGTGCCAGCAGCTTAGGGGGCCCCCATAATTCACCCCTCCACTTT.

The chain recombines TRBV27 with TRBJ2-5, with D perhaps TRBD1 or TRBD2 (5 bases each). CDR3 length: 14 amino acids. Germline CDR1 is MNHEY and CDR2 is SMNVEV (reference sequence). V was cut by 8 bases and J by 1 base, with 14 bases left in between. CDR3 DNA sequence: TGTGCCAGCTCCCTCGGGGCGCTCCAAGAGACCCAGTACTTC. Protein: CASSLGALQETQYF.

V and J are TRBV18 and TRBJ1-2; weak D call: TRBD1 (6 bases). Germline V lookup: CDR1 KGHSH, CDR2 LQKENI. The CDR3 has 15 amino acids. Trimming took 4 bases from V and 4 from J, leaving 16 bases between them. CDR3 region: CASSLSEGVLYGYTF. Here the CDR3 DNA reads TGTGCCAGCTCACTTTCGGAGGGGGTCCTCTATGGCTACACCTTC.

This sequence joins TRBV19 and TRBJ2-1, with 8 bases fitting TRBD1. CDR3 length: 13 amino acids. Losses at the gene ends were 10 bases for V and 3 bases for J; bases not matched to a gene: 5. Germline CDR1 reads LNHDA; CDR2 reads SQIVND (reference sequence). CDR3 nucleotides: TGTGCCACAGACAGGGGAGGCTACAATGAGCAGTTCTTC. Protein: CATDRGGYNEQFF.